This T cell receptor (beta chain) is drawn from a study of blood T cell repertoires in COVID-19. Study summary: The samples span acute and convalescent COVID-19 from the United States, Italy and Spain. The analysed material was cDNA or gDNA that came from T cells, B-cell-depleted T cells, or PBMCs.

The CDR3 is made up of 13 amino acids. CDR1 and CDR2 (germline): MNHNS, SASEGT. Unmatched junction bases numbered 5, after V lost 2 bases and J lost 7 bases. The protocol was immunoSEQ multiplex PCR, while the TCRdb copy is restricted to in-frame clones and leaves out a portion. The data show about 280,000 clones, with about nine tenths seen just once and 0.94% held by the top ten. The chain combines TRBV6-1 with TRBJ2-7; the match to TRBD2 covers 7 bases. The sample consisted of peripheral blood. The TCR originated in a woman aged 40 to 55 who had recovered from COVID-19. This CDR3 is CASSESPGGEQYF. CDR3 sequence (DNA): TGTGCCAGCAGTGAAAGTCCCGGGGGGGAGCAGTACTTC.